Sequencing of this T cell receptor (beta chain) was carried out in a study of T cells expressing NK-cell markers. Study overall: Sequencing of TCR beta repertoires drew on sorted CD3+CD56+NKG2C+, CD3+CD56+NKG2C- and CD3+CD56-NKG2C+ T cells.

A note on this clonotype: Its antigen is still unknown.

Study-wide results and limits: In a group of 5 or 6 donors, dominant NKG2C+ clonotypes represented roughly 1.0-7.0% of CD8+ T cells. These clonotypes additionally ranked first within the CD3+CD56-NKG2C+ fraction of a few donors.

Per germline, CDR1 KGHSH and CDR2 LQKENI. The CDR3 totals 16 residues. TCRdb reprocessed the 5' RACE reads and keeps a single row for each CDR3 protein, giving no DNA. Recorded for this sample: around 380,000 distinct CDR3 sequences. This chain uses TRBV18 with TRBJ2-4; the D gene TCRdb calls, TRBD1, cannot be checked with no DNA. Sequencing was carried out using blood T cells: a sorted CD56 or NKG2C T cell subset, CD4+ or CD8+ T cells, or bulk PBMC T cells (not recorded which). This TCR was recovered from a woman aged 45-60 years in good health. The CDR3 is CASSLGQGSTKNIQYF. The entire variable domain, with the rest obtained from reference TRBV18 and TRBJ2-4, is as follows: NAGVMQNPRHLVRRRGQEARLRCSPMKGHSHVYWYRQLPEEGLKFMVYLQKENIIDESGMPKERFSAEFPKEGPSILRIQQVVRGDSAAYFCASSLGQGSTKNIQYFGAGTRLSVL.